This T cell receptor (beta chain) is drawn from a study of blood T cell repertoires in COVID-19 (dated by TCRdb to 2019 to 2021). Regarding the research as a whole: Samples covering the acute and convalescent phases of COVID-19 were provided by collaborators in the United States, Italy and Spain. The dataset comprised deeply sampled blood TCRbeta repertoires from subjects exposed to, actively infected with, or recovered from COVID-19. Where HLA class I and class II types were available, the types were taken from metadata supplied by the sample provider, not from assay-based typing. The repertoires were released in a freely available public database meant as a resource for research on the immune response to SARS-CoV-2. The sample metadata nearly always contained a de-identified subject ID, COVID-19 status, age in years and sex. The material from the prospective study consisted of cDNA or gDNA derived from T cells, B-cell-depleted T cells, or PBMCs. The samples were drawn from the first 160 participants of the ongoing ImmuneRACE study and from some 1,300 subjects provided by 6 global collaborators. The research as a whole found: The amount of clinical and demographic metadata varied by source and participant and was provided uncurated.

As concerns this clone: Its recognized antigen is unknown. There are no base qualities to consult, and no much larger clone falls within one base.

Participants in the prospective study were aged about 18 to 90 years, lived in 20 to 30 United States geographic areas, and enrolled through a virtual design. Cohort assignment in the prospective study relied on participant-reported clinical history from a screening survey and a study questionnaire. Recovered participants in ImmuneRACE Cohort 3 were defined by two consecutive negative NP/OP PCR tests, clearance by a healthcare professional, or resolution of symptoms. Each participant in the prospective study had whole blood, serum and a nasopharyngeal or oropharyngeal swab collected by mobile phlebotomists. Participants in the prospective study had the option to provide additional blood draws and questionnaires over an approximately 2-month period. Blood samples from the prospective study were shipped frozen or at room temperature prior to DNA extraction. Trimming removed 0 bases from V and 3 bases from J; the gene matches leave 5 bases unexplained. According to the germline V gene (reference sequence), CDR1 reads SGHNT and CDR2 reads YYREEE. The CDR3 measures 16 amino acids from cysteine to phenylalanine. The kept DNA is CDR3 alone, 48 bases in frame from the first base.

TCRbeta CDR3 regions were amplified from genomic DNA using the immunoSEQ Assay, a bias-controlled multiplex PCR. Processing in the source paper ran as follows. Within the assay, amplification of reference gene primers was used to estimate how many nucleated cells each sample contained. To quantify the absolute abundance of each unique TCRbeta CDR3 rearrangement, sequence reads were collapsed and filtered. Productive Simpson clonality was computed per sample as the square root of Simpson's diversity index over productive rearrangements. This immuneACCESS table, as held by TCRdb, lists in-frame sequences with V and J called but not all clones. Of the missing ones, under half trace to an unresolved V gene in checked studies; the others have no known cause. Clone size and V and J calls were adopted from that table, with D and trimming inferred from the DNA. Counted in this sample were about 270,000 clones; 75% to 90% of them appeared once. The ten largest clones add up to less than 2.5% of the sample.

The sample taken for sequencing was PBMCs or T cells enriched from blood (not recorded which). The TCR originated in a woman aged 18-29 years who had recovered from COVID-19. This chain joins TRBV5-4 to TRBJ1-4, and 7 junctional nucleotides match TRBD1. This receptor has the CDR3 CASSLGQGVANEKLFF. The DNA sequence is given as TGTGCCAGCAGCTTGGGTCAGGGGGTGGCTAATGAAAAACTGTTTTTT. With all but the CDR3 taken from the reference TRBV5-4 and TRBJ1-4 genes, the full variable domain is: ETGVTQSPTHLIKTRGQQVTLRCSSQSGHNTVSWYQQALGQGPQFIFQYYREEENGRGNFPPRFSGLQFPNYSSELNVNALELDDSALYLCASSLGQGVANEKLFFGSGTQLSVL.